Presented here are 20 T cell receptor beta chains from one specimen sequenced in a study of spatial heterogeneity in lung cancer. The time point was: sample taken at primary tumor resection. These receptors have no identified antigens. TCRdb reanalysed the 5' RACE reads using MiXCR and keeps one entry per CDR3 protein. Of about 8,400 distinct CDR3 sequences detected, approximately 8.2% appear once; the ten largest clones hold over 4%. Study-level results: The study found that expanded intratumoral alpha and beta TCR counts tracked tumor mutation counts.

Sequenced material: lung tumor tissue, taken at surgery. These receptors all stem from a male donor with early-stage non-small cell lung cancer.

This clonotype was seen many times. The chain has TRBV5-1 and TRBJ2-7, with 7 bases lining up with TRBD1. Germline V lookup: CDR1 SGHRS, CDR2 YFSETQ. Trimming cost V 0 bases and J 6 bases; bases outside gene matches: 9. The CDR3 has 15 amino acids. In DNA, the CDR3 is TGCGCCAGCAGCTTGGACAGGGGAACCCTCGGCGAGCAGTACTTC. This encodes CASSLDRGTLGEQYF.

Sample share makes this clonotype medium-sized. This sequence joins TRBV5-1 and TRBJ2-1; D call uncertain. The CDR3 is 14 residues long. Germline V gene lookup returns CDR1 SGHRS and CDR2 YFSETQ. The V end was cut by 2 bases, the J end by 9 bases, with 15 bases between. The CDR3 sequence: CASSFPDRRGEQFF. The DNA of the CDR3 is TGCGCCAGCAGCTTTCCGGACCGCCGAGGTGAGCAGTTCTTC. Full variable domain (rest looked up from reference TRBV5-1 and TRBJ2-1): KAGVTQTPRYLIKTRGQQVTLSCSPISGHRSVSWYQQTPGQGLQFLFEYFSETQRNKGNFPGRFSGRQFSNSRSEMNVSTLELGDSALYLCASSFPDRRGEQFFGPGTRLTVL.

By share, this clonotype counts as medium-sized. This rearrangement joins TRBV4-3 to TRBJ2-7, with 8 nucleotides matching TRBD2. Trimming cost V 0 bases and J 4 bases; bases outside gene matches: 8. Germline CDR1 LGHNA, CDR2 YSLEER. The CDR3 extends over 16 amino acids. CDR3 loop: CASSQDLSRGGYEQYF. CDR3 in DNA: TGCGCCAGCAGCCAAGATCTCTCCCGGGGGGGTTACGAGCAGTACTTC.

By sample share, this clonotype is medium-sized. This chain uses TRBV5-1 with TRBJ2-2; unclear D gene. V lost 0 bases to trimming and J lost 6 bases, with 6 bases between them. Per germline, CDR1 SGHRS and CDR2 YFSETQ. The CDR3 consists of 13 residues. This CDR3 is CASSLVSAGELFF. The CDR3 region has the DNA TGCGCCAGCAGCTTGGTGTCAGCCGGGGAGCTGTTTTTT.

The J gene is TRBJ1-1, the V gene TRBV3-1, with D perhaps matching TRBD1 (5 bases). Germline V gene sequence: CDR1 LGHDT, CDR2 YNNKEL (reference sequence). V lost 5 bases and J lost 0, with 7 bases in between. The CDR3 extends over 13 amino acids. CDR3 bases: TGTGCCAGCAGCTTGACAGTGAACACTGAAGCTTTCTTT. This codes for CASSLTVNTEAFF.

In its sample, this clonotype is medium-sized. CDR3 region: CASSRNRGETQYF. Here the CDR3 DNA reads TGTGCCAGCAGTCGGAACAGGGGAGAGACCCAGTACTTC. The chain recombines TRBV6-5 with TRBJ2-5, with TRBD1 matching over 7 bases. The junction had 4 bases not matched to a gene; V was cut back by 5 bases and J by 4 bases. Germline V lookup: CDR1 MNHEY, CDR2 SVGAGI. The CDR3 sequence is 13 residues long.

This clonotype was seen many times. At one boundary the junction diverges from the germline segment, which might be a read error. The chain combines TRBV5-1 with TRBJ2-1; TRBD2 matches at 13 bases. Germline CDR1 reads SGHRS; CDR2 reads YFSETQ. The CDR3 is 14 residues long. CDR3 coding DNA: TGCGCCAGCAGCACCGGGACTAGCGGGACTGGTGAGATCTTC. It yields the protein CASSTGTSGTGEIF.

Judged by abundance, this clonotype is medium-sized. The CDR3 DNA reads as TGTGCCACCTTCGGCTCTGGGGCCAACGTCCTGACTTTC. It codes for CATFGSGANVLTF. V usage is TRBV28 and J usage is TRBJ2-6; no reliable D call. Germline V CDR1 and CDR2: MDHEN, SYDVKM. The CDR3 covers 13 residues. The V and J ends lost 10 bases and 0 bases respectively, with 7 bases between them.

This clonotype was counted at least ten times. CDR3 amino acids: CASGINSYEQYF. CDR3 nucleotide sequence: TGTGCCAGCGGAATCAACTCCTACGAGCAGTACTTC. The rearrangement links TRBV7-9 to TRBJ2-7; D not resolved. From germline, CDR1 is SEHNR and CDR2 FQNEAQ (reference sequence). This CDR3 region has 12 residues. The ends were cut back, 8 bases at V and 0 bases at J, with 8 bases in the middle.

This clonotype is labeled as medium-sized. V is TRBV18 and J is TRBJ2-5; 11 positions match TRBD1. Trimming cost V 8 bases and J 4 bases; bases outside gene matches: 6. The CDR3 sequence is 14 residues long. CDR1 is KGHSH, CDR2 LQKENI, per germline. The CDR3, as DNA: TGTGCCAGCACAGGACAGGGGGCAGCAGAGACCCAGTACTTC. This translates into CASTGQGAAETQYF. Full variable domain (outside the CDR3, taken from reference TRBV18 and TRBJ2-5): NAGVMQNPRHLVRRRGQEARLRCSPMKGHSHVYWYRQLPEEGLKFMVYLQKENIIDESGMPKERFSAEFPKEGPSILRIQQVVRGDSAAYFCASTGQGAAETQYFGPGTRLLVL.

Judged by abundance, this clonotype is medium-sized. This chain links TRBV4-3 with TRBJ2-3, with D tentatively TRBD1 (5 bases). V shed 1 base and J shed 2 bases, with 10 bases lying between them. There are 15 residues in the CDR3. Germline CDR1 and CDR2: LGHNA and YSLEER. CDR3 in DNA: TGCGCCAGCAGCCAAGCCAGGGCCTACACAGATACGCAGTATTTT. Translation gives CASSQARAYTDTQYF.

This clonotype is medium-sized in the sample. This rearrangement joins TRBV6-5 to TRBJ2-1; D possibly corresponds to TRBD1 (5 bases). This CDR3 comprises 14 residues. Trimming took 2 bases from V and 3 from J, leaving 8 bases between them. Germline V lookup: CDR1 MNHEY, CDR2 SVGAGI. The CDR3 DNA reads TGTGCCAGCAGTTACATTCAGGGCTACAATGAGCAGTTCTTC. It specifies CASSYIQGYNEQFF.

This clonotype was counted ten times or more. CDR3 region: CASRTTGGGYTF. The CDR3 region has the DNA TGTGCCAGCAGGACGACAGGGGGAGGCTACACCTTC. The gene calls are TRBV6-2 or TRBV6-3 and TRBJ1-2; 9 bases align to TRBD1. The CDR3 is made up of 12 amino acids. Germline V gene data show CDR1 as MNHEY and CDR2 as SVGEGT. Germline trimming cut 6 bases from V and 8 bases from J; bases unmatched to any gene: 4.

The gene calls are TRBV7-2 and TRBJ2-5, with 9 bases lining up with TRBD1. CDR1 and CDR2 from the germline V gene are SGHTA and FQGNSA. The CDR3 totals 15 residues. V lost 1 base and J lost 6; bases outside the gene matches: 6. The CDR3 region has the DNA TGTGCCAGCAGCTTAGGGACAGGGGTTGGAAAGACCCAGTACTTC. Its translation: CASSLGTGVGKTQYF.

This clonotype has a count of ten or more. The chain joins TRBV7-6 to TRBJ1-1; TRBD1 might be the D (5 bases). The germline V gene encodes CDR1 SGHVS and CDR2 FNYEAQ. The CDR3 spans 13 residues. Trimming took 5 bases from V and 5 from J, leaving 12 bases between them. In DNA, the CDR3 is TGTGCCAGCAGCGCCTTAGAGGGGACTGAAGCTTTCTTT. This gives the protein CASSALEGTEAFF.

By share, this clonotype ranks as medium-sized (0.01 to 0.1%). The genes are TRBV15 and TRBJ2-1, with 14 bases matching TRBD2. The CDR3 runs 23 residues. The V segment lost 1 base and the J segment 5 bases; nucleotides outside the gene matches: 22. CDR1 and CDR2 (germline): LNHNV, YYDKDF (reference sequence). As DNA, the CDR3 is TGTGCCACCAGCAGAGCCCTACTCCAGACAGGGACTAGCGGGAGAGAGGGGAACAATGAGCAGTTCTTC. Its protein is CATSRALLQTGTSGREGNNEQFF.

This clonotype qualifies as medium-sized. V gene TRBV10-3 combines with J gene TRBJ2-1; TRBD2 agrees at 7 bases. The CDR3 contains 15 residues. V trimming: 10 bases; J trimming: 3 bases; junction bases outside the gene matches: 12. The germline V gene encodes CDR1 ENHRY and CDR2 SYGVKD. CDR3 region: CATGRAGVYYNEQFF. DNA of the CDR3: TGTGCCACCGGGCGGGCGGGAGTGTACTACAATGAGCAGTTCTTC.

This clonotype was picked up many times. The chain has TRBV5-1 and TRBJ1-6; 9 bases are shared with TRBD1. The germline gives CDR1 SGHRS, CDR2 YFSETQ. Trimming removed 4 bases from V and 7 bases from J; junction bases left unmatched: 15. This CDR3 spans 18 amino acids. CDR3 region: CASSTRDRVRFENSPLHF. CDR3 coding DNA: TGCGCCAGCAGCACCCGGGACAGGGTTCGGTTCGAGAATTCACCCCTCCACTTT.

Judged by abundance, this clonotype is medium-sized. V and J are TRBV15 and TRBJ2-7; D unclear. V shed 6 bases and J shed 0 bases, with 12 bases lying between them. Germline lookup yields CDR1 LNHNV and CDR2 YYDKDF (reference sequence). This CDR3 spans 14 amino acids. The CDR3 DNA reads TGTGCCACCAGTGGCCTCAGAGCCTCCTACGAGCAGTACTTC. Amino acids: CATSGLRASYEQYF.

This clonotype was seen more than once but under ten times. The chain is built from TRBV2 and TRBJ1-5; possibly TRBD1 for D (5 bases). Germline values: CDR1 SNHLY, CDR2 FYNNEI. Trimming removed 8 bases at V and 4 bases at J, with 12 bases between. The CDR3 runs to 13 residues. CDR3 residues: CASATDYNQPQHF. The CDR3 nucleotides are TGTGCCAGCGCGACAGATTATAATCAGCCCCAGCATTTT.